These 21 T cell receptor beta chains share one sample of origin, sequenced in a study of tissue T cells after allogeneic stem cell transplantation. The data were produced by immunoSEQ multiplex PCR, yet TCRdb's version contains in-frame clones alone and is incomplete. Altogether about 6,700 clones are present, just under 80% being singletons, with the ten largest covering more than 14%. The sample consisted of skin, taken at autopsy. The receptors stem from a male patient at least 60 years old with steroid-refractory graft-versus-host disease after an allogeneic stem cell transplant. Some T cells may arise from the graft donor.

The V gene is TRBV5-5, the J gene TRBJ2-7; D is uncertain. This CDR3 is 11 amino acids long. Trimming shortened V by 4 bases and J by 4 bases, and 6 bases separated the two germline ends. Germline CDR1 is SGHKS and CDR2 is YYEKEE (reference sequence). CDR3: CASSIGYEQYF. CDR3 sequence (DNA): TGTGCCAGCAGCATAGGGTACGAGCAGTACTTC.

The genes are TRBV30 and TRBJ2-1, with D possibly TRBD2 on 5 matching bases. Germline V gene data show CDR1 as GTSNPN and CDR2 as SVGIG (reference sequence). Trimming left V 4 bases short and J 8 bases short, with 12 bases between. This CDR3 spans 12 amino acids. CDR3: CAWIGETYEQFF. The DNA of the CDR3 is TGTGCCTGGATTGGGGAGACCTATGAGCAGTTCTTC.

The CDR3 DNA sequence: TGTGCCACCGAACAGGGGGGAAAGGTTCGCGGCTACACCTTC. It encodes CATEQGGKVRGYTF. The rearrangement uses TRBV15 and TRBJ1-2; 8 positions agree with TRBD1. J gave up 8 bases and V 8 bases, and 13 bases lay outside the gene matches. Per the germline V gene, CDR1 is LNHNV and CDR2 is YYDKDF (reference sequence). This CDR3 region has 14 residues.

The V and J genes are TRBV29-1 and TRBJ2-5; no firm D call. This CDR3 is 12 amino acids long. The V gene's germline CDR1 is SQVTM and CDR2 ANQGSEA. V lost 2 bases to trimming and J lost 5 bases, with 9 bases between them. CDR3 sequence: CSVERWGETQYF. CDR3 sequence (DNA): TGCAGCGTTGAAAGGTGGGGTGAGACCCAGTACTTC.

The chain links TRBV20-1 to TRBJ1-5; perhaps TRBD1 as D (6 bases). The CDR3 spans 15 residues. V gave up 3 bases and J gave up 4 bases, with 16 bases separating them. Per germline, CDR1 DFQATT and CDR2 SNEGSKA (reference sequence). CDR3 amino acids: CSASWGAGQNQPQHF. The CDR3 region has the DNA TGCAGTGCTAGTTGGGGGGCAGGGCAAAATCAGCCCCAGCATTTT.

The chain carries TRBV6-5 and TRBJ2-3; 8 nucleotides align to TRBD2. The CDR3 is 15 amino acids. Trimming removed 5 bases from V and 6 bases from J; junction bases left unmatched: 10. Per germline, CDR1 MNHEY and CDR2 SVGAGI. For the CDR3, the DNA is TGTGCCAGCAGTCCTACTAGCGGCACGTACGATACGCAGTATTTT. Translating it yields CASSPTSGTYDTQYF.

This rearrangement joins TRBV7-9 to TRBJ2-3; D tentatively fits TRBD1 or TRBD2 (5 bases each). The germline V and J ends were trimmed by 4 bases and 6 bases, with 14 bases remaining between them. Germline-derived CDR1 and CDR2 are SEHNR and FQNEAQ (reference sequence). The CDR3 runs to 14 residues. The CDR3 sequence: CASSSGPMRDTQYF. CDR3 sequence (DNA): TGTGCCAGCAGCTCGGGACCGATGAGGGATACGCAGTATTTT. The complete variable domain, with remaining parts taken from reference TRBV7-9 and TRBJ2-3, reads DTGVSQNPRHKITKRGQNVTFRCDPISEHNRLYWYRQTLGQGPEFLTYFQNEAQLEKSRLLSDRFSAERPKGSFSTLEIQRTEQGDSAMYLCASSSGPMRDTQYFGPGTRLTVL.

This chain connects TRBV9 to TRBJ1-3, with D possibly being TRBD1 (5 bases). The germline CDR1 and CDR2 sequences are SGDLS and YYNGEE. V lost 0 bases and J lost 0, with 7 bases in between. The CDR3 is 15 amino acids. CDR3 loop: CASSVGQHSGNTIYF. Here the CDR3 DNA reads TGTGCCAGCAGCGTAGGACAGCACTCTGGAAACACCATATATTTT.

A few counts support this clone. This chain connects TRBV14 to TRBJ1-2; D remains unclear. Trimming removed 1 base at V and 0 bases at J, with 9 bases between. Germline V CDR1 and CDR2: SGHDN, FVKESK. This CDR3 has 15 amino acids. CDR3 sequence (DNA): TGTGCCAGCAGCCAAGGACATCCGTCTAACTATGGCTACACCTTC. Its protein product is CASSQGHPSNYGYTF.

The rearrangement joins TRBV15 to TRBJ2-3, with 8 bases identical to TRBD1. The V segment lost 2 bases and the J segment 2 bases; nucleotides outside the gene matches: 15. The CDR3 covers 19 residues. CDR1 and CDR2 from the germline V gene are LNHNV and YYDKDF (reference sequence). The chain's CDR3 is CATSRIPYGQGETTDTQYF. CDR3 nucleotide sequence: TGTGCCACCAGCAGAATTCCCTACGGACAGGGTGAGACCACAGATACGCAGTATTTT. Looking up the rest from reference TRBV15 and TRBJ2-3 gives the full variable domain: DAMVIQNPRYQVTQFGKPVTLSCSQTLNHNVMYWYQQKSSQAPKLLFHYYDKDFNNEADTPDNFQSRRPNTSFCFLDIRSPGLGDTAMYLCATSRIPYGQGETTDTQYFGPGTRLTVL.

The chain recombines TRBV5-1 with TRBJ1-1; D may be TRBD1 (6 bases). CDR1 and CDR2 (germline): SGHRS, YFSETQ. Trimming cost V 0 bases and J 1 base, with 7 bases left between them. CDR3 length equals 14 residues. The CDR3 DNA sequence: TGCGCCAGCAGCTTGGCCAGGGGGAACACTGAAGCTTTCTTT. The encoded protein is CASSLARGNTEAFF. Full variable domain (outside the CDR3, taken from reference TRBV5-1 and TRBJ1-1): KAGVTQTPRYLIKTRGQQVTLSCSPISGHRSVSWYQQTPGQGLQFLFEYFSETQRNKGNFPGRFSGRQFSNSRSEMNVSTLELGDSALYLCASSLARGNTEAFFGQGTRLTVV.

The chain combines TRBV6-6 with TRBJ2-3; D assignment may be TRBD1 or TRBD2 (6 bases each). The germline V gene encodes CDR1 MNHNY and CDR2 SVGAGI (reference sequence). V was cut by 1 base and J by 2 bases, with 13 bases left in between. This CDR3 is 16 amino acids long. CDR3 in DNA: TGTGCCAGCAGTTACTACGCAGGGGAGGACACAGATACGCAGTATTTT. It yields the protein CASSYYAGEDTDTQYF.

The CDR3 DNA reads TGCGCCAGCAGCTCCGATGGAGGGCGACTTACAAATGAGCAGTTCTTC. Protein sequence: CASSSDGGRLTNEQFF. The chain is built from TRBV5-1 and TRBJ2-1; a possible D gene is TRBD2 (6 bases). The germline gives CDR1 SGHRS, CDR2 YFSETQ. The CDR3 has 16 residues. V dropped 3 bases and J dropped 7 bases, with 20 bases sitting between them.

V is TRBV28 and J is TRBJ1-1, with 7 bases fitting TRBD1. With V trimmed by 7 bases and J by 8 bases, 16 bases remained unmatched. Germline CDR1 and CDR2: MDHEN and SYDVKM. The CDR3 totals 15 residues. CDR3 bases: TGTGCCAGCATCCCATCCCGGGACAGTTCCACCGAAGCTTTCTTT. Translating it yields CASIPSRDSSTEAFF.

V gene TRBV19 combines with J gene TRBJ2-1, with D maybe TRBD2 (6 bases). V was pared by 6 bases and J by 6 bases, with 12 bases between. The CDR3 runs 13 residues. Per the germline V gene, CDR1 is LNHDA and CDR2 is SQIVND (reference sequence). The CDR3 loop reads CASSRLVPNEQFF. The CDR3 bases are TGTGCCAGTAGCAGACTAGTCCCCAATGAGCAGTTCTTC.

CDR3 sequence: CASSQEGQGANYGYTF. The CDR3 DNA follows: TGTGCCAGCAGCCAAGAAGGACAGGGTGCTAACTATGGCTACACCTTC. The chain has TRBV14 and TRBJ1-2; 8 nucleotides line up with TRBD1. Looked up from germline, CDR1 is SGHDN and CDR2 is FVKESK. The V gene end was trimmed by 0 bases and the J gene end by 0 bases; junction bases not matched to a gene: 3. This CDR3 is 16 amino acids long.

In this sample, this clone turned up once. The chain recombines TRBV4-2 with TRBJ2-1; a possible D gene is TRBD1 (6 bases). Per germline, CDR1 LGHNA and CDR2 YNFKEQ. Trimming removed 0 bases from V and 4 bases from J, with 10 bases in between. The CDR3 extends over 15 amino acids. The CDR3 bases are TGTGCCAGCAGCCAAGATTTGACAGGATACAATGAGCAGTTCTTC. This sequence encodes CASSQDLTGYNEQFF.

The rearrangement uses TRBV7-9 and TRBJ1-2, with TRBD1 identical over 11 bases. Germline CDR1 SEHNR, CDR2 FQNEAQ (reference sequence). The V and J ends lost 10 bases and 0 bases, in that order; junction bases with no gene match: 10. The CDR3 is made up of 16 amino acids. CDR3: CATGDRGYYANYGYTF. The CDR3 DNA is TGTGCCACCGGGGACAGGGGGTACTATGCTAACTATGGCTACACCTTC.

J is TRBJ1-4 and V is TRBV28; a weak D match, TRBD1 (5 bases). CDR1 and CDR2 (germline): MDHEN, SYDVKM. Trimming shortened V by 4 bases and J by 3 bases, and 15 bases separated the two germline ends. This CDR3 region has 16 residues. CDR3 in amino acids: CASSYGQGLANEKLFF. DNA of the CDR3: TGTGCCAGCAGTTACGGGCAGGGCTTAGCTAATGAAAAACTGTTTTTT.

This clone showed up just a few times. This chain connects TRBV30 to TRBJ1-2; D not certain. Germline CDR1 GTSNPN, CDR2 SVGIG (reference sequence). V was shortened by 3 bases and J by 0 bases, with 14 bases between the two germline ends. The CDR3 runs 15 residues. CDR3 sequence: CAWRRKQQANYGYTF. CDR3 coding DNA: TGTGCCTGGAGGAGAAAACAACAAGCTAACTATGGCTACACCTTC.

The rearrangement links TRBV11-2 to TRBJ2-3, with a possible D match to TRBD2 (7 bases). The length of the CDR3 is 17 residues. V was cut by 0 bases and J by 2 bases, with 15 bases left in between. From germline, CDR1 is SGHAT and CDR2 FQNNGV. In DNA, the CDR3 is TGTGCCAGCAGCTTAGATAGATGGGGGGGCACCACAGATACGCAGTATTTT. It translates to CASSLDRWGGTTDTQYF. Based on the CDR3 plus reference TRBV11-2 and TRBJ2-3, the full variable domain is EAGVAQSPRYKIIEKRQSVAFWCNPISGHATLYWYQQILGQGPKLLIQFQNNGVVDDSQLPKDRFSAERLKGVDSTLKIQPAKLEDSAVYLCASSLDRWGGTTDTQYFGPGTRLTVL.